This entry is about one TCR beta chain. The sample belongs to a study of blood T cell repertoires in COVID-19. Across the whole study: From the United States, Italy and Spain came samples of acute and convalescent COVID-19. T cells, B-cell-depleted T cells, or PBMCs supplied cDNA or gDNA.

As originally analysed: Quantification of nucleated cells was approximated via reference gene primer amplification. Repertoires were generated with immunoSEQ multiplex PCR, while TCRdb's copy carries only in-frame clones and drops some. V and J calls and clone size are as listed in that table; D and trimming were resolved from the DNA. Of hundreds of thousands of clones listed, 70% to 90% are singletons. Germline V gene lookup returns CDR1 LNHDA and CDR2 SQIVND (reference sequence). The CDR3 runs to 15 residues. V lost 3 bases, J lost 0 bases, and 11 bases lay in between. Specimen: peripheral blood. The J gene is TRBJ1-1, the V gene TRBV19; a possible D gene is TRBD1 (6 bases). The sequence derives from a woman under 40 who had recovered from COVID-19. CDR3 in amino acids: CASSMTQGLNTEAFF. The CDR3 DNA reads TGTGCCAGTAGTATGACACAGGGCTTGAACACTGAAGCTTTCTTT.